The T cell receptor (beta chain) under discussion was sequenced for a study of molecular identifiers for immune sequencing clone quantification. Whole-study results and caveats: Barcode sharing among identical TCR molecules could make large clones appear smaller.

The germline gives CDR1 SGHAT, CDR2 FQNNGV. The V segment lost 6 bases and the J segment 4 bases; nucleotides outside the gene matches: 4. The CDR3 loop spans 14 amino acids. TCRdb re-analysed the PCR reads in MiXCR, keeping a single row per CDR3 protein. The data show over 100,000 distinct CDR3 sequences, 30% to 45% seen once. Libraries of naive CD8 T cells were made from approximately 20,000 to 1,000,000 sorted cells. They used 10%, 30% or 50% RNA. Comments on this clonotype: Its antigen is not identified. The CDR3 carries no conserved terminal phenylalanine or tryptophan, so it likely arises from a read error.

The sample comprised naive CD8+ T cells from blood, with Jurkat cell RNA spiked in. Subset in this sample: FACS-sorted CD8+CD4-CCR7+CD45RA+ naive T cells. The clonotype comes from a human donor in good health. Some libraries in this study had Jurkat cell RNA spiked in. The chain is built from TRBV11-2 and TRBJ2-3, with 10 nucleotides matching TRBD2. In DNA form, the CDR3 reads TGTGCCAGCAGAGCGGGAGGGTCCGCAGATACGCAGTATCTT. Translated, it gives CASRAGGSADTQYL.